This TCR beta chain was identified in a study of blood T cell repertoires in COVID-19. Study in general: The origin of the acute and convalescent COVID-19 samples was the United States, Italy and Spain.

CDR3 length: 12 residues. The ends were cut back, 4 bases at V and 6 bases at J, with 12 bases in the middle. The V gene's germline CDR1 is GTSNPN and CDR2 SVGIG (reference sequence). In the original processing: Nucleated cell counts were estimated from reference gene primer amplification. Only in-frame clones appear in the TCRdb table, and some are missing; sequencing was by immunoSEQ multiplex PCR. V, J and clone size were drawn from that table, and D and trimming were deduced from the DNA. The table has about 400,000 clones, around nine tenths seen once; the top ten hold under 8.5%. This receptor was identified in a woman aged 60-75 years with COVID-19, enrolled during active disease. Input material: peripheral blood. V gene TRBV30 combines with J gene TRBJ1-1, with D unclear. CDR3 coding DNA: TGTGCCTGGACTAGGTTAGGAGCTGAAGCTTTCTTT. Translated, it gives CAWTRLGAEAFF.